The clone carrying this T cell receptor (beta chain) came up once. These data belong to a study of blood T cell repertoires in COVID-19. Background on the study: Material from acute and convalescent COVID-19 was sourced from the United States, Italy and Spain. PBMCs, B-cell-depleted T cells, or T cells were the source of the cDNA or gDNA that made up the material.

Looked up from germline, CDR1 is SGHRS and CDR2 is YFSETQ. The CDR3 extends over 14 amino acids. Between the trimmed V and J ends, which lost 7 bases and 1 base, there was a span of 14 bases. Per the original data handling: Reference gene primer amplification in the assay estimated nucleated cell counts. Libraries were prepared by immunoSEQ multiplex PCR; TCRdb keeps only in-frame clonotypes and omits some of them. V and J calls and clone size are those listed in that table; D and trimming were worked out from the DNA. The sample consists of roughly 250,000 clones, about 90% of them appearing once. Material: peripheral blood. This receptor was taken from a woman in her twenties or thirties with COVID-19, enrolled during active disease. This chain uses TRBV5-1 with TRBJ1-1; perhaps TRBD1 as D (5 bases). CDR3 bases: TGCGCCAGCGGGCCGGGACTAAGGAACACTGAAGCTTTCTTT. This encodes CASGPGLRNTEAFF.